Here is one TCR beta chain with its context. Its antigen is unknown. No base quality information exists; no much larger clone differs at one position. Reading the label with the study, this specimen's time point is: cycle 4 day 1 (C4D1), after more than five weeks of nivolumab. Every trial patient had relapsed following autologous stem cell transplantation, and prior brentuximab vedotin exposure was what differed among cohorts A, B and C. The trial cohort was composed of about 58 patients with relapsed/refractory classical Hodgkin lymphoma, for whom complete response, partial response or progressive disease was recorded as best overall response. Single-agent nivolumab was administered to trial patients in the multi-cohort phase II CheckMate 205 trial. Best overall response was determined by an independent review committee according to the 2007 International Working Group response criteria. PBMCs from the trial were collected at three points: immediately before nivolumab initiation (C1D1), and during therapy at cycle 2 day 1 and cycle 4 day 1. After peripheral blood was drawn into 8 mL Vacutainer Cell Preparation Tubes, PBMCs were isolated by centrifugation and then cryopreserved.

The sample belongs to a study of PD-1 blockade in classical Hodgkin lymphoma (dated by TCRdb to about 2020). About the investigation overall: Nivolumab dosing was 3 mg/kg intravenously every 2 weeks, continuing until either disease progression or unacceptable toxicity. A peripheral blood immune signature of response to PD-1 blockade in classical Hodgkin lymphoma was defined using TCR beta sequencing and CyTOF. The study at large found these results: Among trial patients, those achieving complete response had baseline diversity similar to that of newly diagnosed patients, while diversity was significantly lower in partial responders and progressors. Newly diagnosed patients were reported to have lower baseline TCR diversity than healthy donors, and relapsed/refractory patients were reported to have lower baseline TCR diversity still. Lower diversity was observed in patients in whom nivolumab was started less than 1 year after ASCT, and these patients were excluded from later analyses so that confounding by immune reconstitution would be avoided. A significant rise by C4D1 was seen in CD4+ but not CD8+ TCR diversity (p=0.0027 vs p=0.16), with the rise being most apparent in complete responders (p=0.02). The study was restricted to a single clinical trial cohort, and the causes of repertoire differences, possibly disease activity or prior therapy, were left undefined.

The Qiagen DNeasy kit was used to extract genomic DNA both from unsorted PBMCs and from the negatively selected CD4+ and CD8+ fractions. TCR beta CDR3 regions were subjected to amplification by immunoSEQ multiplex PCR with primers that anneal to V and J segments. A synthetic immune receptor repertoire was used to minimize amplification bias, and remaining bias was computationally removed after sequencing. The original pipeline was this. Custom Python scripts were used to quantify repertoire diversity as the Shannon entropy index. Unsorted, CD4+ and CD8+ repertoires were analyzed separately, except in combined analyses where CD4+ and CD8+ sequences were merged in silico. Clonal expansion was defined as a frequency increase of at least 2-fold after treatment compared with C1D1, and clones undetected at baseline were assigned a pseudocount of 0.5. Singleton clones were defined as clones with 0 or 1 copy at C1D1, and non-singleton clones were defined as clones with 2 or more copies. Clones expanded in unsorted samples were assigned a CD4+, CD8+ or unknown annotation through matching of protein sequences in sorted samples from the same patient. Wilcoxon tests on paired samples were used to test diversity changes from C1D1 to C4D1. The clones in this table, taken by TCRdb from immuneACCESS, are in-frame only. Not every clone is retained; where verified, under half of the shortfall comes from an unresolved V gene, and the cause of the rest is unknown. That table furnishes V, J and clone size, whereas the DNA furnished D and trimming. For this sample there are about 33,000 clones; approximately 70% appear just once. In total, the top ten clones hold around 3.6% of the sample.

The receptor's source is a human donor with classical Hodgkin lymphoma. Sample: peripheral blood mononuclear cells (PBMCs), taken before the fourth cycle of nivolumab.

The CDR3 region has the sequence CASRRQPNTEAFF. In nucleotides, the sequence is TGTGCCAGCCGCCGACAGCCGAACACTGAAGCTTTCTTT. The V and J genes are TRBV27 and TRBJ1-1, and the D gene may be TRBD1, 5 bases matching. Its CDR3 holds 13 amino acids, cysteine through phenylalanine. CDR3 DNA only is kept here, 39 bases in frame from base 1. The germline V gene (reference sequence) supplies CDR1 MNHEY and CDR2 SMNVEV. V and J lose 8 bases and 1 base, and a span of 11 bases separates them.